This is a list of T cell receptor beta chains from one sample in a study of Graves' ophthalmopathy and Graves' hyperthyroidism. MiXCR, run by TCRdb on the multiplex PCR reads, gives a single entry per CDR3 protein. Here the sample spans roughly 500,000 distinct CDR3 sequences, about an eighth being singletons. The sample taken for sequencing was blood. These receptors all stem from a woman aged 25 to 39 with Graves' ophthalmopathy. The CDR3 runs from the conserved cysteine through the conserved F or W. Each record gives: V gene, J gene, CDR3 protein.

v_call: TRBV6-5; j_call: TRBJ2-2; cdr3_aa: CASSWVPGEPGELFF
v_call: TRBV7-6; j_call: TRBJ2-2; cdr3_aa: CASSLRVPNTGELFF
v_call: TRBV14; j_call: TRBJ1-2; cdr3_aa: CASSRDRVYGYTF
v_call: TRBV27; j_call: TRBJ1-2; cdr3_aa: CASSLSVTGGTTNGYTF
v_call: TRBV5-1; j_call: TRBJ1-1; cdr3_aa: CASSPTTGVRNTEAFF
v_call: TRBV12-3/TRBV12-4; j_call: TRBJ2-5; cdr3_aa: CASTSWANETQYF
v_call: TRBV12-5; j_call: TRBJ2-7; cdr3_aa: CASGLSGYEQYF
v_call: TRBV27; j_call: TRBJ2-2; cdr3_aa: CASRNIGLAGDTGELFF
v_call: TRBV6-1; j_call: TRBJ2-7; cdr3_aa: CASIERSPYEQYF
v_call: TRBV12-5; j_call: TRBJ2-7; cdr3_aa: CASGFLGSSYEQYF
v_call: TRBV11-2; j_call: TRBJ2-7; cdr3_aa: CASSLVGAGGAYEQYF